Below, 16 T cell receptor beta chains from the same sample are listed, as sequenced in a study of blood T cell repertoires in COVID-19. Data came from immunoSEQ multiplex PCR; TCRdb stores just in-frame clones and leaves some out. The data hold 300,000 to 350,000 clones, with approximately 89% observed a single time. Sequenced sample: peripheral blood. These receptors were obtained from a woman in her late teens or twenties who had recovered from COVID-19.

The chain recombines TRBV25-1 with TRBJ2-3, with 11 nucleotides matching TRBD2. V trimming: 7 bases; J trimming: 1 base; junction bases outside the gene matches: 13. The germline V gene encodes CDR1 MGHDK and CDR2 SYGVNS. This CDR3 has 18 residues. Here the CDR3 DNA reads TGTGCCAGCACTAGGGTCCCGACTAGCGGGGCCCGCACAGATACGCAGTATTTT. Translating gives CASTRVPTSGARTDTQYF.

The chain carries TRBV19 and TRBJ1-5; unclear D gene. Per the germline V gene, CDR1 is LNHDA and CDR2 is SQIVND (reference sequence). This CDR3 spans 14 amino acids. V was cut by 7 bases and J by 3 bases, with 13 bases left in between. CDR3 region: CASTTAGNNQPQHF. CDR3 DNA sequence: TGTGCCAGTACCACCGCCGGGAACAATCAGCCCCAGCATTTT.

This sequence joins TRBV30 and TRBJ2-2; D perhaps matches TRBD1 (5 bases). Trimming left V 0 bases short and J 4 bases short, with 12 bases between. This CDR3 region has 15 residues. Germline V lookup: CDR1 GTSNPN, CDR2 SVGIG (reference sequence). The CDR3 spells CAWSVRRASTGELFF. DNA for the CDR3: TGTGCCTGGAGTGTACGCAGGGCAAGCACCGGGGAGCTGTTTTTT.

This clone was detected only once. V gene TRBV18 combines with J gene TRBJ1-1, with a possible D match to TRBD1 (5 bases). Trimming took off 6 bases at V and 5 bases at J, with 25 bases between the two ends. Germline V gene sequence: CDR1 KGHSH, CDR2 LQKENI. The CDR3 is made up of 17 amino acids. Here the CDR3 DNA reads TGTGCCAGCTCCAATCAATTCAACGCGGGGGGACGGACTGAAGCTTTCTTT. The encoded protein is CASSNQFNAGGRTEAFF.

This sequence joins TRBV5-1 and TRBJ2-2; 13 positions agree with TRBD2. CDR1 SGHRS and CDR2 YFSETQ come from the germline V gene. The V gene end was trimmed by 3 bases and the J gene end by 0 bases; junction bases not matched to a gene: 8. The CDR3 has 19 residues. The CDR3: CASSWTGTSGTSNTGELFF. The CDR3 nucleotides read TGCGCCAGCAGCTGGACCGGGACTAGCGGGACATCGAACACCGGGGAGCTGTTTTTT.

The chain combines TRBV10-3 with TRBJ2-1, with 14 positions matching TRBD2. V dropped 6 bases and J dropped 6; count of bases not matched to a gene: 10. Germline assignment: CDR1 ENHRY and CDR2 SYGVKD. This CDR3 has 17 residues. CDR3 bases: TGTGCCATCAGCGAAAACCGACTAGCGGGAGGGCTCAATGAGCAGTTCTTC. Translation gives CAISENRLAGGLNEQFF.

CDR3 in DNA: TGTGCCAGCACCCCTAATTGGGCAGGGAGGAATGGCTACACCTTC. It yields the protein CASTPNWAGRNGYTF. This chain joins TRBV6-7 and TRBJ1-2; TRBD1 is a possible D gene (5 bases). TRBV6-7 is an open reading frame, and its role is uncertain. The CDR3 length is 15 residues. V was pared by 7 bases and J by 6 bases, with 21 bases between.

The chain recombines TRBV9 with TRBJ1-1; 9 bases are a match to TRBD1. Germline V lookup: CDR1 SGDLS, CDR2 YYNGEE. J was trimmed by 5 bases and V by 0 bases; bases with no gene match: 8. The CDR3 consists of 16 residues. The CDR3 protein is CASSVDKDRGGTEAFF. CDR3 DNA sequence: TGTGCCAGCAGCGTAGATAAGGACAGGGGCGGAACTGAAGCTTTCTTT. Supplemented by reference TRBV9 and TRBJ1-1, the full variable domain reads DSGVTQTPKHLITATGQRVTLRCSPRSGDLSVYWYQQSLDQGLQFLIQYYNGEERAKGNILERFSAQQFPDLHSELNLSSLELGDSALYFCASSVDKDRGGTEAFFGQGTRLTVV.

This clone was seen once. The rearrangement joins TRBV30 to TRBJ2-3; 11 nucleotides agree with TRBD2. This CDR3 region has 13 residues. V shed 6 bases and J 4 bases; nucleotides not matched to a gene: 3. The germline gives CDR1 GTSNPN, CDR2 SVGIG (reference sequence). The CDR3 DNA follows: TGTGCCTGCCGACTAGCGGGACCAGATACGCAGTATTTT. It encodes CACRLAGPDTQYF.

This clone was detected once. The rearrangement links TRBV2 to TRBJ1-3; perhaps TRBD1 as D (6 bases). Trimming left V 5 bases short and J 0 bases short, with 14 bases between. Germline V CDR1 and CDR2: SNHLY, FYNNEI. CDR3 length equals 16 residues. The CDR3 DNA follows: TGTGCCAGCAGTCTACAGGGAATACACTCTGGAAACACCATATATTTT. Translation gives CASSLQGIHSGNTIYF. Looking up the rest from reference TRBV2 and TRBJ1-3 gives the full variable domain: EPEVTQTPSHQVTQMGQEVILRCVPISNHLYFYWYRQILGQKVEFLVSFYNNEISEKSEIFDDQFSVERPDGSNFTLKIRSTKLEDSAMYFCASSLQGIHSGNTIYFGEGSWLTVV.

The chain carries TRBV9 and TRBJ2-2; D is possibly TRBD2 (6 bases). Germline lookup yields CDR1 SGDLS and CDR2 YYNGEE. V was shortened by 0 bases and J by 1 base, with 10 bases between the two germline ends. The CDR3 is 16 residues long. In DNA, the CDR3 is TGTGCCAGCAGCGTAGCGAGTAGCGGGAACACCGGGGAGCTGTTTTTT. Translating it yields CASSVASSGNTGELFF.

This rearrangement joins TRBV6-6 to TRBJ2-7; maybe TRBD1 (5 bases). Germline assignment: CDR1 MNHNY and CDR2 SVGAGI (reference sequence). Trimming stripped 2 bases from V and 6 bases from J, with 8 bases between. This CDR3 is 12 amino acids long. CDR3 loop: CASSYRGTEQYV. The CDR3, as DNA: TGTGCCAGCAGTTACAGGGGAACCGAGCAGTACGTC.

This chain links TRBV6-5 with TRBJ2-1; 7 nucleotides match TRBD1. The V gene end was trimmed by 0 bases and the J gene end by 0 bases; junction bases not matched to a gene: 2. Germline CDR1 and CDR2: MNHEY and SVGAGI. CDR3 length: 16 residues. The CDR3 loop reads CASSYSPGGSYNEQFF. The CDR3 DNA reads TGTGCCAGCAGTTACTCGCCAGGGGGCTCCTACAATGAGCAGTTCTTC.

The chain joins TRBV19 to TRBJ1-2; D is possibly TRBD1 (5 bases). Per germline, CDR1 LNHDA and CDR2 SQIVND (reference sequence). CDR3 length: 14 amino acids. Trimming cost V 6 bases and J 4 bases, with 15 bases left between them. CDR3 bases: TGTGCCAGTAGCCCCAGGGTGGGAGGCTATGGCTACACCTTC. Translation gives CASSPRVGGYGYTF.

The CDR3 bases are TGCGCCAGCAGTCAAATGTTGGCGGGCGCTGATTACGAGCAGTACGTC. As protein: CASSQMLAGADYEQYV. The J gene is TRBJ2-7, the V gene TRBV23-1; D may be TRBD2 (5 bases). TRBV23-1 is an ORF, with its function uncertain. This CDR3 spans 16 amino acids. V was trimmed by 2 bases and J by 4 bases, leaving 18 bases between them.

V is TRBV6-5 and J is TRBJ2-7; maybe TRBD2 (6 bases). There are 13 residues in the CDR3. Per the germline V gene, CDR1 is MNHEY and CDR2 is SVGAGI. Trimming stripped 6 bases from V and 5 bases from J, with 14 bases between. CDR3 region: CASRPRGSHEQYV. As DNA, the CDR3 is TGTGCCAGCAGGCCGCGGGGCTCGCACGAGCAGTACGTC.